The rows below give T cell receptor beta chains drawn from one sample of a study of vaccination effects on CD4 cells after COVID-19. These receptors' targets are unknown. The protocol was immunoSEQ multiplex PCR, while the TCRdb copy is restricted to in-frame clones and leaves out a portion. In the table there are 55,000 to 90,000 clones, around 72% of which are singletons. The sequenced sample was CD4+ T cells from PBMCs cultured with HIV peptides, obtained before COVID-19 vaccination. The receptors were sampled from a human donor who had a prior SARS-CoV-2 infection. CDR3s include the opening cysteine and the closing phenylalanine or tryptophan. Fields, in order: clone size, V gene, J gene, D gene, CDR3 DNA, CDR3 protein. The D gene is left open where the match is weak. Some rows mark clone size as missing; the rest say once, few, many or name a class of expanded clone.

>-|TRBV11-2|TRBJ2-7|-
TGTGCCAGCAGCTTAGAGCGCGGGTATACCTACGAGCAGTACTTC
CASSLERGYTYEQYF
>once|TRBV7-6|TRBJ2-2|-
TGTGCCAGCAGCTTAGTGGGCGGGACCACCGGGGAGCTGTTTTTT
CASSLVGGTTGELFF
>-|TRBV6-1|TRBJ1-4|-
TGTGCCAGCAGTGAAGCGCTGGGGGCCAATGAAAAACTGTTTTTT
CASSEALGANEKLFF
>few|TRBV5-6|TRBJ2-3|-
TGTGCCAGCAGCTTGTGGCCTGGCGGTCCTAGCACAGATACGCAGTATTTT
CASSLWPGGPSTDTQYF
>-|TRBV19|TRBJ2-7|-
TGTGCCAGTAACCCCCCAAAGCAGTACTTC
CASNPPKQYF
>-|TRBV28|TRBJ1-2|-
TGTGCCAGCAGCTTAACCGTACGTACCATGGACAGCTACACCTTC
CASSLTVRTMDSYTF
>-|TRBV4-1|TRBJ1-1|-
TGCGCCAGCAGCCAAAGATCCCCACGGAGTACTGAAGCTTTCTTT
CASSQRSPRSTEAFF
>many|TRBV5-4|TRBJ2-6|-
TGTGCCAGCAGCTTGTTAATCGGCTCTGGGGCCAACGTCCTGACTTTC
CASSLLIGSGANVLTF
>-|TRBV9|TRBJ2-3|TRBD2
TGTGCCAGCAGCGCAGGGGCTAGCGGGCGCACAGATACGCAGTATTTT
CASSAGASGRTDTQYF
>few|TRBV14|TRBJ2-7|-
TGTGCCAGCAGCCCCAAAGGTTCTAGGAAGTACTTC
CASSPKGSRKYF
>-|TRBV4-1|TRBJ1-1|-
TGCGCCAGCAGCCGGCCGGGGGTCATGAACACTGAAGCTTTCTTT
CASSRPGVMNTEAFF
>-|TRBV12-3/TRBV12-4|TRBJ1-5|-
TGTGCCAGCAGTCGGGCCACCCGAGGGCCCCAGCATTTT
CASSRATRGPQHF
>once|TRBV5-4|TRBJ2-3|TRBD2
TGTGCCAGCAGCTTTATGAGCGGGGGTATGGATACGCAGTATTTT
CASSFMSGGMDTQYF
>-|TRBV6-5|TRBJ1-5|-
TGTGCCAGCAGTTACAACCGGGGGGGCAATCAGCCCCAGCATTTT
CASSYNRGGNQPQHF
>few|TRBV4-2|TRBJ2-7|TRBD1
TGTGCCAGCAGCCACCGGGACAGTGAACGAGGGGCCAACTACGAGCAGTACTTC
CASSHRDSERGANYEQYF
>-|TRBV5-4|TRBJ2-1|TRBD2
TGTGCCAGCAGCCAAACTAGCGGTCCATACAATGAGCAGTTCTTC
CASSQTSGPYNEQFF
>-|TRBV11-2|TRBJ2-7|TRBD1
TGTGCCAGCAGCTTAGATTATAGGGGGCCCTACGAGCAGTACTTC
CASSLDYRGPYEQYF
>-|TRBV9|TRBJ1-1|-
TGTGCCAGCAGCGTAGTTGGGGGGCCGGCTTTCTTT
CASSVVGGPAFF
>-|TRBV15|TRBJ1-3|-
TGTGCCACCAGCAGAGGCGACAGCTCTGGAAACACCATATATTTT
CATSRGDSSGNTIYF
>-|TRBV19|TRBJ2-1|-
TGTGCCAGTAGTCCGGGACTGTGGGGTGGAAATGAGCAGTTCTTC
CASSPGLWGGNEQFF
>-|TRBV6-6|TRBJ2-7|TRBD1
TGTGCCAGCAGTTACATTGGACAGGGCTACGAGCAGTACTTC
CASSYIGQGYEQYF
>-|TRBV6-5|TRBJ1-2|TRBD1
TGTGCCAGCAGTAGGGGAGGACAGGGGGCGGGCTACACCTTC
CASSRGGQGAGYTF
>-|TRBV7-9|TRBJ2-5|TRBD1
TGTGCCACCGGACAGGGGGATACAGAGACCCAGTACTTC
CATGQGDTETQYF
>-|TRBV5-4|TRBJ2-3|TRBD2
TGTGCCAGCAGCTTGGGGCTAGCGGGGGGGCAGGTAGATACGCAGTATTTT
CASSLGLAGGQVDTQYF
>-|TRBV9|TRBJ2-1|TRBD2
TGTGCCAGCAGCGCCGCCGGGACTAGCGATAATGAGCAGTTCTTC
CASSAAGTSDNEQFF
>few|TRBV7-9|TRBJ2-1|TRBD1
TGTGCCAGCAGCACCGGGACAGGGGGATACAATGAGCAGTTCTTC
CASSTGTGGYNEQFF
>once|TRBV7-2|TRBJ2-1|TRBD2
TGTGCCAGCAGCTGGACTAGCGGACAGTACAATGAGCAGTTCTTC
CASSWTSGQYNEQFF
>-|TRBV7-2|TRBJ2-5|TRBD1
TGTGCCAGCAGCTGGGACAGGGGGTACGGGACCCAGTACTTC
CASSWDRGYGTQYF
>few|TRBV2|TRBJ1-1|-
TGTGCCAGCAGTGAAAGTGTCGACTTAGCTTTCTTT
CASSESVDLAFF
>-|TRBV6-5|TRBJ1-2|-
TGTGCCAGCAGTTACGACAGATCCTATGGCTACACCTTC
CASSYDRSYGYTF
>-|TRBV2|TRBJ2-4|-
TGTGCCAGCAGCGTCGGTCTAGCCAAAAACATTCAGTACTTC
CASSVGLAKNIQYF
>-|TRBV20-1|TRBJ2-2|-
TGCAGTGCTAGTGAAGGTGGGGTAGACACCGGGGAGCTGTTTTTT
CSASEGGVDTGELFF
>-|TRBV4-2|TRBJ2-1|-
TGTGCCAGCAGCCAAGCCAGGACCGACAATGAGCAGTTCTTC
CASSQARTDNEQFF
>-|TRBV2|TRBJ1-2|-
TGTGCCTCGGGGCCAGCGGGATTAGGCGGATATGGCTACACCTTC
CASGPAGLGGYGYTF
>-|TRBV25-1|TRBJ1-1|TRBD1
TGTGCCACCACTCTTACTCGACAGGGAAGTTTGAGCACTGAAGCTTTCTTT
CATTLTRQGSLSTEAFF
>few|TRBV3-1/TRBV3-2|TRBJ2-5|TRBD2
TGTGCCAGCAGCCCAGGACTAGCGGGAGGGCCTCGGGAGACCCAGTACTTC
CASSPGLAGGPRETQYF
>-|TRBV30|TRBJ2-1|TRBD1
TGTGCCTGGAGTGTTGACAGGGGGAGGTATGAGCAGTTCTTC
CAWSVDRGRYEQFF
>-|TRBV11-2|TRBJ2-1|TRBD2
TGTGCCAGCAGCTCCCTAGCGGGGGGGCCCCATGAGCAGTTCTTC
CASSSLAGGPHEQFF
>-|TRBV20-1|TRBJ1-5|TRBD1
TGCAGTGCTAGTCGGCAGGGGGATCAGCCCCAGCATTTT
CSASRQGDQPQHF
>-|TRBV4-1|TRBJ2-7|-
TGCGCCAGCAGCCAAGGGTCAGGGGGGTACGAGCAGTACTTC
CASSQGSGGYEQYF